This TCR beta chain was documented in a study of shared clonotypes between healthy human individuals. Study at large: A donor's plate count was three for CD4 naive and three for CD4 memory; CD8 naive had two and CD8 memory one.

Every one of the donors was a Caucasian adult that lived in Nashville, Tennessee. The study, taken as a whole, reports: Estimated richness was generally greater in naive than memory subsets.

The CDR3 consists of 15 residues. V lost 5 bases and J lost 1, with 15 bases in between. Germline CDR1 reads SGHRS; CDR2 reads YFSETQ. Sequenced by immunoSEQ multiplex PCR; TCRdb stores in-frame clones only, minus some. The sample lists roughly 1.5 million clones, 95% to 99% occurring once. Comments on this clone: Its specificity is not known.

Sequenced input: naive CD4+ T cells sorted from blood. The subset was: CD45RA+ positively selected. This sequence was found in a man aged 30-40 years in good health. V is TRBV5-1 and J is TRBJ2-5; D may correspond to TRBD1 or TRBD2 (5 bases each). The CDR3 loop reads CASRGVGGIQETQYF. The CDR3 DNA is TGCGCCAGCAGGGGGGTAGGAGGAATCCAAGAGACCCAGTACTTC.